This T cell receptor (beta chain) emerged from a study of STAT5B mutations in CD4+ large granular lymphocyte leukemia. Trimming removed 4 bases at V and 6 bases at J, with 10 bases between. There are 12 residues in the CDR3. Germline CDR1 reads SGHRS; CDR2 reads YFSETQ. Profiled with immunoSEQ multiplex PCR; TCRdb holds only in-frame clones, not every one. The table has about 38,000 clones, more than 60% seen once. The material sequenced was CD4+ T cells from blood buffy coats. The chain carries TRBV5-1 and TRBJ1-1; D is uncertain. The sequence came from a human donor in good health. CDR3 nucleotides: TGCGCCAGCAGCATCCCCGAGTCTGAAGCTTTCTTT. Its protein product is CASSIPESEAFF. Filled out from reference TRBV5-1 and TRBJ1-1, the complete variable domain reads KAGVTQTPRYLIKTRGQQVTLSCSPISGHRSVSWYQQTPGQGLQFLFEYFSETQRNKGNFPGRFSGRQFSNSRSEMNVSTLELGDSALYLCASSIPESEAFFGQGTRLTVV.